What follows describes a single TCR beta chain. Original methodology: Reference gene primer amplification gave nucleated cell count estimates. Generated by immunoSEQ multiplex PCR, the TCRdb table keeps only in-frame clones and is missing some. That table furnishes V, J and clone size, whereas the DNA furnished D and trimming. The repertoire holds roughly 190,000 clones, with approximately 90% as singletons. The data were obtained in a study of blood T cell repertoires in COVID-19. From germline, CDR1 is SGDLS and CDR2 YYNGEE. V shed 0 bases, J shed 0 bases, and the junction held 2 bases outside the gene matches. This CDR3 has 16 residues.

The chain employs TRBV9 and TRBJ2-2, with 7 bases that match TRBD2. The sample was peripheral blood. The sequence came from a human donor in a cohort sampled during active COVID-19. The chain's CDR3 is CASSVGLAANTGELFF. For the CDR3, the DNA is TGTGCCAGCAGCGTAGGTCTAGCGGCGAACACCGGGGAGCTGTTTTTT.